The rows below give T cell receptor beta chains drawn from one sample of a study of graft-versus-host responses after intestinal transplantation. Here immunoSEQ multiplex PCR was the method, and the copy in TCRdb shows in-frame clones only, minus some. This sample carries about 54,000 clones, about 90% of them seen once, and the ten largest clones take approximately 5.1%. The source material was PBMCs, sampled approximately 660 days after intestinal transplant. The receptor source for this set is a human patient who received an intestinal transplant, so some T cells may come from the graft donor. The CDR3 runs from the conserved cysteine through the conserved F or W. The D gene is left open where the match is weak. The listing skips clone size in some rows; elsewhere it reads once, few, many or a size class.

D gene | J gene | CDR3 length | clone size | V gene | CDR3 protein | CDR3 DNA
NA | TRBJ2-7 | 11 | NA | TRBV5-1 | CASMGQNEQYF | TGCGCCAGCATGGGGCAGAACGAGCAGTACTTC
TRBD1 | TRBJ2-1 | 16 | NA | TRBV14 | CASSQGADRGTNEQFF | TGTGCCAGCAGCCAAGGGGCGGACAGGGGAACCAATGAGCAGTTCTTC
NA | TRBJ1-5 | 13 | NA | TRBV18 | CASSPGKDQPQHF | TGTGCCAGCTCACCAGGGAAGGATCAGCCCCAGCATTTT
NA | TRBJ2-7 | 14 | NA | TRBV19 | CASSPTGSPYEQYF | TGTGCCAGTAGCCCGACAGGTTCCCCCTACGAGCAGTACTTC
NA | TRBJ1-1 | 19 | once | TRBV7-9 | CASSPRSRDSSVMNTEAFF | TGTGCCAGCAGCCCTCGTTCCCGGGACTCCTCGGTCATGAACACTGAAGCTTTCTTT
TRBD1 | TRBJ2-2 | 15 | few | TRBV7-6 | CASSIGQGGPGELFF | TGTGCCAGCAGCATTGGACAGGGAGGCCCCGGGGAGCTGTTTTTT
NA | TRBJ2-1 | 19 | few | TRBV7-9 | CASSLRNLQTGQHTNEQFF | TGTGCCAGCAGCCTCCGTAATCTTCAGACAGGCCAACACACCAATGAGCAGTTCTTC
TRBD1 | TRBJ2-5 | 13 | once | TRBV5-1 | CASSWDRQETQYF | TGCGCCAGCAGCTGGGACAGACAAGAGACCCAGTACTTC
TRBD1 | TRBJ1-2 | 17 | NA | TRBV19 | CASSIVPGQGLVRGYTF | TGTGCCAGTAGTATAGTCCCGGGACAGGGTTTAGTACGGGGCTACACCTTC
NA | TRBJ1-1 | 17 | NA | TRBV6-4 | CASSPTTGSSGRTEAFF | TGTGCCAGCAGTCCAACGACTGGGAGTAGCGGGCGTACCGAAGCTTTCTTT
TRBD1 | TRBJ1-1 | 16 | NA | TRBV7-6 | CASSLEQGAVSTEAFF | TGTGCCAGCAGCTTAGAACAGGGGGCGGTTAGCACTGAAGCTTTCTTT
TRBD1 | TRBJ1-6 | 18 | NA | TRBV2 | CASSEAVPGQSRHPPLHF | TGTGCCAGCAGTGAAGCGGTCCCGGGACAGAGTCGACACCCACCCCTCCACTTT
NA | TRBJ2-3 | 13 | NA | TRBV18 | CASSPLGTDTQYF | TGTGCCAGCTCACCTCTCGGCACAGATACGCAGTATTTT
NA | TRBJ1-5 | 13 | NA | TRBV2 | CASSGQSNQPQHF | TGTGCCAGCAGTGGACAGTCCAATCAGCCCCAGCATTTT
TRBD1 | TRBJ2-7 | 16 | NA | TRBV7-9 | CASSLGTGGFFYEQYF | TGTGCCAGCAGCTTAGGCACAGGGGGTTTCTTCTACGAGCAGTACTTC
NA | TRBJ1-1 | 13 | few | TRBV29-1 | CSVRWTVNTEAFF | TGCAGCGTCCGTTGGACAGTGAACACTGAAGCTTTCTTT
TRBD1 | TRBJ1-2 | 14 | NA | TRBV6-6 | CASRFAGTGYGYTF | TGTGCCAGCAGATTTGCCGGGACAGGCTATGGCTACACCTTC
NA | TRBJ1-2 | 13 | NA | TRBV4-2 | CASSQGGGGGYTF | TGTGCCAGCAGCCAAGGAGGCGGGGGCGGCTACACCTTC
NA | TRBJ2-3 | 15 | NA | TRBV6-5 | CASRPRGQGTDTQYF | TGTGCCAGCAGGCCCAGAGGGCAGGGCACAGATACGCAGTATTTT
TRBD1 | TRBJ2-5 | 18 | NA | TRBV2 | CASSNVGTGGMRQETQYF | TGTGCCAGCAGTAACGTTGGGACAGGGGGCATGAGGCAAGAGACCCAGTACTTC
TRBD2 | TRBJ2-1 | 16 | NA | TRBV4-1 | CASSQKLAGGPNEQFF | TGCGCCAGCAGCCAAAAACTAGCGGGGGGGCCGAATGAGCAGTTCTTC
TRBD1 | TRBJ2-5 | 13 | NA | TRBV5-1 | CATGTGAQETQYF | TGCGCCACTGGGACAGGGGCACAAGAGACCCAGTACTTC
NA | TRBJ1-2 | 14 | NA | TRBV18 | CASSLGLDNYGYTF | TGTGCCAGCTCCCTGGGCCTGGACAACTATGGCTACACCTTC
NA | TRBJ1-5 | 10 | once | TRBV20-1 | CSARGQPQHF | TGCAGTGCTAGGGGTCAGCCCCAGCATTTT
NA | TRBJ2-7 | 13 | NA | TRBV7-2 | CASSLAFSYEQYF | TGTGCCAGCAGCTTAGCATTCTCCTACGAGCAGTACTTC
TRBD1 | TRBJ2-2 | 15 | once | TRBV5-4 | CASSLRDRAPGELFF | TGTGCCAGCAGCCTACGGGACAGGGCACCCGGGGAGCTGTTTTTT
NA | TRBJ1-1 | 14 | NA | TRBV10-1 | CASSERPARSSAFF | TGCGCCAGCAGTGAGCGGCCGGCAAGAAGTAGCGCTTTCTTT
NA | TRBJ2-2 | 16 | NA | TRBV9 | CASSVAGARGTGELFF | TGTGCCAGCAGCGTAGCAGGGGCGCGTGGCACCGGGGAGCTGTTTTTT
NA | TRBJ1-4 | 14 | few | TRBV6-1 | CASSGSVTNEKLFF | TGTGCCAGTTCGGGTAGCGTAACTAATGAAAAACTGTTTTTT
NA | TRBJ2-1 | 16 | NA | TRBV5-1 | CASSLDPGNSYNEQFF | TGCGCCAGCAGCTTAGATCCCGGGAACTCCTACAATGAGCAGTTCTTC
NA | TRBJ1-6 | 14 | NA | TRBV19 | CASSIGTLNSPLHF | TGTGCCAGTAGTATTGGTACCCTAAATTCACCCCTCCACTTT
NA | TRBJ1-1 | 13 | NA | TRBV5-5 | CASSPTPGVGAFF | TGTGCCAGCAGCCCGACCCCGGGGGTGGGAGCTTTCTTT
TRBD1 | TRBJ2-7 | 14 | NA | TRBV6-5 | CASSSDRVSYEQYF | TGTGCCAGCAGTAGCGACAGGGTCTCCTACGAGCAGTACTTC
TRBD1 | TRBJ2-7 | 19 | NA | TRBV5-6 | CASSSSGQGSPRISYEQYF | TGTGCCAGCAGCTCGTCGGGACAGGGATCTCCCAGGATCTCCTACGAGCAGTACTTC
NA | TRBJ1-2 | 15 | NA | TRBV21-1 | CASSKRRGPSYGYTF | TGTGCCAGCAGCAAAAGGCGGGGGCCCAGCTATGGCTACACCTTC
NA | TRBJ1-5 | 13 | NA | TRBV5-1 | CASSLSVNQPQHF | TGCGCCAGCAGCTTGTCGGTGAATCAGCCCCAGCATTTT
TRBD2 | TRBJ2-7 | 15 | NA | TRBV4-1 | CASSQVASGGGWQYF | TGCGCCAGCAGCCAAGTGGCTAGCGGGGGCGGATGGCAGTACTTC
NA | TRBJ2-1 | 11 | NA | TRBV6-9 | CASSEWNEQFF | TGTGCCAGCAGTGAATGGAATGAGCAGTTCTTC
NA | TRBJ1-1 | 13 | once | TRBV4-1 | CASSQDRSTEAFF | TGCGCCAGCAGCCAAGATCGGTCCACTGAAGCTTTCTTT
NA | TRBJ2-7 | 14 | NA | TRBV6-6 | CASSYSRSSYEQYF | TGTGCCAGCAGTTACTCCCGCAGCTCCTACGAGCAGTACTTC
TRBD2 | TRBJ2-7 | 18 | NA | TRBV5-6 | CASSSSALTSGNRYEQYF | TGTGCCAGCAGCTCCTCGGCCCTTACTAGCGGGAACCGCTACGAGCAGTACTTC
NA | TRBJ1-1 | 15 | NA | TRBV18 | CASSPAIAQNTEAFF | TGTGCCAGCTCACCGGCGATAGCGCAGAACACTGAAGCTTTCTTT
NA | TRBJ1-1 | 12 | NA | TRBV5-4 | CASSLDSTEAFF | TGTGCCAGCAGCTTGGACAGCACTGAAGCTTTCTTT